Sequencing of this T cell receptor (beta chain) was carried out in a study of blood T cell repertoires in COVID-19. Overall study context: Sample material is recorded as cDNA or gDNA derived from T cells, B-cell-depleted T cells, or PBMCs.

In the authors' methods: Scientists estimated how many nucleated cells there were by amplifying reference gene primers. Method: immunoSEQ multiplex PCR; TCRdb's copy keeps in-frame clones and lacks some. V and J calls and clone size follow that table, whereas D and trimming were derived from the DNA. This table holds about 150,000 clones, approximately 91% found once. Per the germline V gene, CDR1 is LGHNA and CDR2 is YSLEER. Between the trimmed V and J ends, which lost 2 bases and 2 bases, there was a span of 15 bases. This CDR3 contains 17 residues. The J gene is TRBJ2-2, the V gene TRBV4-3; weak D call: TRBD1 (6 bases). The receptor was isolated from a man younger than 35 with COVID-19, enrolled during active disease. The sample was peripheral blood. DNA of the CDR3: TGCGCCAGCAGCCAACCCAACAGGGAAATTAACACCGGGGAGCTGTTTTTT. It translates to CASSQPNREINTGELFF.